A single T cell receptor (beta chain) is shown here with its context. Antigen: not known. These data come from a study of cytomegalovirus exposure and HLA in healthy donors. Study-level results: Prior analysis indicated that the majority of TCR beta V segments exhibited productivity approximately 90% or approximately 30% of the time. Researchers reported in a later analysis that a missense DCLRE1C variant was tied to TCR beta V- and J-gene trimming. An apparent linkage of common viral pathogens to several of the most significant clusters emerged in a later analysis. A reported reduction in N-insertions relative to the approximately 670-donor mean was seen in an Asian-associated ancestry cluster in a later analysis.

Use of 60 Vbeta and 13 Jbeta primers characterized the PCR. Data came from immunoSEQ multiplex PCR; TCRdb stores just in-frame clones and leaves some out. The sample contains approximately 160,000 clones, 70% to 80% of which appear only once. This CDR3 has 14 residues. After removal of 6 bases from V and 2 bases from J, the junction contained 3 bases not matched to a gene. Germline values: CDR1 MNHEY, CDR2 SVGAGI. The J gene is TRBJ1-5, the V gene TRBV6-5; 8 bases line up with TRBD1. The specimen sequenced was PBMCs. This receptor was obtained from a woman aged 30 to 39 in good health and CMV-seropositive. The CDR3 coding sequence is TGTGCCAGCAGACCACAGGGGGGCAATCAGCCCCAGCATTTT. Translation gives CASRPQGGNQPQHF.